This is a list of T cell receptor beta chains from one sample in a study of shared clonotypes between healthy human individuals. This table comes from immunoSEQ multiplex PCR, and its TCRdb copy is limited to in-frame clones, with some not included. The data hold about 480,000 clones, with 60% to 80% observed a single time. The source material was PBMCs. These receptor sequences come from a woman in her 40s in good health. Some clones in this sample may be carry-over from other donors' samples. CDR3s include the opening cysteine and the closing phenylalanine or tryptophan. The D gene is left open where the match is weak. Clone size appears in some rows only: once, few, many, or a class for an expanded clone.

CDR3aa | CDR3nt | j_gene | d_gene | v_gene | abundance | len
CAWTKVQGAGYTF | TGTGCCTGGACCAAGGTACAGGGGGCGGGCTACACCTTC | TRBJ1-2 | TRBD1 | TRBV30 | NA | 13
CSVGRDTGGTDEQYF | TGCAGCGTTGGACGGGATACAGGGGGCACAGACGAGCAGTACTTC | TRBJ2-7 | TRBD1 | TRBV29-1 | NA | 15
CASSIARLAGDYNEQFF | TGTGCCAGTAGTATAGCCCGACTAGCGGGAGACTACAATGAGCAGTTCTTC | TRBJ2-1 | TRBD2 | TRBV19 | few | 17
CAISEGLAASYNEQFF | TGTGCCATCAGTGAGGGACTAGCGGCCTCCTACAATGAGCAGTTCTTC | TRBJ2-1 | TRBD2 | TRBV10-3 | NA | 16
CASSLRVAGDGDTQYF | TGCGCCAGCAGCTTGAGGGTAGCGGGAGACGGAGATACGCAGTATTTT | TRBJ2-3 | TRBD2 | TRBV5-1 | few | 16
CASSLGLADQETQYF | TGTGCCAGCAGCTTGGGACTAGCGGACCAAGAGACCCAGTACTTC | TRBJ2-5 | TRBD2 | TRBV11-3 | NA | 15
CASSRGTGPGEAFF | TGTGCCAGTAGTAGGGGGACAGGGCCCGGTGAAGCTTTCTTT | TRBJ1-1 | TRBD1 | TRBV19 | once | 14
CATLRAANEKLFF | TGTGCCACCCTCAGGGCAGCTAATGAAAAACTGTTTTTT | TRBJ1-4 | NA | TRBV10-3 | NA | 13
CASSVAGIDGYTF | TGTGCCAGCAGTGTGGCAGGGATAGATGGCTACACCTTC | TRBJ1-2 | NA | TRBV2 | few | 13
CASSPQFAYNEQFF | TGTGCCAGCAGTCCGCAGTTCGCTTACAATGAGCAGTTCTTC | TRBJ2-1 | NA | TRBV27 | NA | 14
CASSLGAQSLPGNTIYF | TGTGCCAGCAGCTTAGGCGCGCAGAGCCTCCCTGGAAACACCATATATTTT | TRBJ1-3 | NA | TRBV11-2 | NA | 17
CASSAGRQVAFF | TGTGCCAGCAGCGCGGGACGGCAAGTAGCTTTCTTT | TRBJ1-1 | NA | TRBV5-4 | few | 12
CAWGTGNQPQHF | TGTGCCTGGGGTACTGGTAATCAGCCCCAGCATTTT | TRBJ1-5 | NA | TRBV30 | NA | 12
CASILRGAGYEQYF | TGTGCCAGCATCTTACGGGGCGCGGGCTACGAGCAGTACTTC | TRBJ2-7 | NA | TRBV27 | NA | 14
CASSAAERRPSYNEQFF | TGTGCCAGCAGCGCTGCGGAACGGCGTCCGTCCTACAATGAGCAGTTCTTC | TRBJ2-1 | NA | TRBV7-8 | NA | 17
CASSEVWAEGGYTF | TGTGCCAGCAGTGAAGTTTGGGCAGAAGGGGGCTACACCTTC | TRBJ1-2 | NA | TRBV2 | NA | 14
CASTLGDTDTQYF | TGTGCCAGCACCCTAGGGGACACGGATACGCAGTATTTT | TRBJ2-3 | NA | TRBV6-5 | NA | 13
CSVELPRGANVLTF | TGCAGCGTTGAGTTACCCCGAGGGGCCAACGTCCTGACTTTC | TRBJ2-6 | NA | TRBV29-1 | NA | 14
CASSPSGTVASEQYF | TGTGCCAGCAGCCCCTCCGGGACAGTCGCCTCAGAGCAGTACTTC | TRBJ2-7 | TRBD1 | TRBV28 | NA | 15
CASSYSHLGFYEQYF | TGTGCCAGCAGTTACTCGCACCTCGGATTCTACGAGCAGTACTTC | TRBJ2-7 | NA | TRBV6-5 | NA | 15
CASTGQPYSNQPQHF | TGTGCCAGTACTGGACAGCCCTATAGCAATCAGCCCCAGCATTTT | TRBJ1-5 | NA | TRBV19 | NA | 15
CASSQGWGGGSYNEQFF | TGCGCCAGCAGCCAAGGGTGGGGCGGGGGCTCCTACAATGAGCAGTTCTTC | TRBJ2-1 | TRBD2 | TRBV4-1 | NA | 17
CASSGSGPSYNEQFF | TGCGCCAGCAGTGGGTCTGGACCCTCCTACAATGAGCAGTTCTTC | TRBJ2-1 | NA | TRBV5-1 | many | 15
CASSMRQILWNTIYF | TGTGCCAGTAGTATGAGACAGATCTTATGGAACACCATATATTTT | TRBJ1-3 | NA | TRBV19 | NA | 15
CASSDGTWGTQYF | TGTGCCAGCAGCGACGGGACTTGGGGGACCCAGTACTTC | TRBJ2-5 | NA | TRBV7-3 | NA | 13
CASTLTTRGSGYEQYF | TGTGCCAGCACCTTAACGACCAGGGGTAGCGGCTACGAGCAGTACTTC | TRBJ2-7 | NA | TRBV7-7 | few | 16
CASSPGTSGHYNEQFF | TGTGCCAGCAGCCCGGGGACTAGCGGACACTACAATGAGCAGTTCTTC | TRBJ2-1 | TRBD2 | TRBV7-3 | NA | 16
CSAYSNTEAFF | TGCAGTGCTTACAGTAACACTGAAGCTTTCTTT | TRBJ1-1 | NA | TRBV20-1 | NA | 11
CASSVSGNTIYF | TGTGCCAGCAGCGTCTCTGGAAACACCATATATTTT | TRBJ1-3 | NA | TRBV11-2 | NA | 12
CASSRNDRSLEQYF | TGTGCCAGCAGTCGAAATGACAGGAGTCTCGAGCAGTACTTC | TRBJ2-7 | NA | TRBV7-8 | NA | 14
CASSIGLAAHNEQFF | TGTGCCAGCAGCATTGGACTAGCGGCACACAATGAGCAGTTCTTC | TRBJ2-1 | TRBD2 | TRBV7-6 | NA | 15
CATSRDRGQENTIYF | TGTGCCACCAGCAGAGATAGGGGACAGGAAAACACCATATATTTT | TRBJ1-3 | TRBD1 | TRBV15 | NA | 15
CASRETGDFGSTDTQYF | TGTGCCAGCAGAGAGACCGGGGACTTCGGAAGCACAGATACGCAGTATTTT | TRBJ2-3 | NA | TRBV2 | NA | 17
CSAGETQYF | TGCAGCGCGGGAGAGACCCAGTACTTC | TRBJ2-5 | NA | TRBV29-1 | once | 9
CASSIRTGNTEAFF | TGTGCCAGCAGCATTCGGACGGGGAACACTGAAGCTTTCTTT | TRBJ1-1 | NA | TRBV7-2 | NA | 14
CASSPGQGAREQFF | TGTGCCAGCAGCCCGGGACAGGGGGCACGTGAGCAGTTCTTC | TRBJ2-1 | TRBD1 | TRBV5-6 | few | 14
CASSLGTSGRETQYF | TGTGCCAGCAGCCTCGGGACTAGCGGGAGGGAGACCCAGTACTTC | TRBJ2-5 | TRBD2 | TRBV27 | NA | 15
CASRPGQGFRNTEAFF | TGTGCCAGTAGACCGGGACAGGGGTTTAGGAACACTGAAGCTTTCTTT | TRBJ1-1 | TRBD1 | TRBV19 | NA | 16
CASSAAGPREAQYF | TGCGCCAGCAGCGCGGCGGGACCCCGCGAGGCCCAGTACTTC | TRBJ2-5 | NA | TRBV5-1 | NA | 14
CASSAGTSSYEQYF | TGTGCCAGTAGCGCCGGGACTAGCTCCTACGAGCAGTACTTC | TRBJ2-7 | TRBD2 | TRBV19 | NA | 14
CASSPGTSGYNEQFF | TGTGCCAGCAGCCCCGGGACTAGCGGTTACAATGAGCAGTTCTTC | TRBJ2-1 | TRBD2 | TRBV11-1 | NA | 15
CATVQGVNQPQHF | TGTGCCACAGTACAGGGGGTGAATCAGCCCCAGCATTTT | TRBJ1-5 | TRBD1 | TRBV6-6 | many | 13
CASSIGDRKYQPQHF | TGTGCCAGTAGTATAGGAGACAGAAAGTATCAGCCCCAGCATTTT | TRBJ1-5 | NA | TRBV19 | NA | 15
CAIGDGYTF | TGTGCCATCGGCGATGGCTACACCTTC | TRBJ1-2 | NA | TRBV28 | NA | 9
CASSLWGLAGNTGELFF | TGTGCCAGCAGTTTATGGGGTCTAGCGGGAAACACCGGGGAGCTGTTTTTT | TRBJ2-2 | TRBD2 | TRBV27 | NA | 17
CASSLVAGGWNEQFF | TGCGCCAGCAGCTTGGTAGCGGGAGGATGGAATGAGCAGTTCTTC | TRBJ2-1 | TRBD2 | TRBV5-1 | NA | 15
CASRRGIESYEQYF | TGTGCCAGCAGGCGGGGCATCGAGTCCTACGAGCAGTACTTC | TRBJ2-7 | NA | TRBV6-5 | few | 14
CASTTGAVNYGYTF | TGTGCCAGCACAACCGGGGCAGTGAACTATGGCTACACCTTC | TRBJ1-2 | NA | TRBV7-2 | many | 14
CASSIGTSGDYEQYF | TGCGCCAGCAGCATTGGGACTAGCGGAGATTACGAGCAGTACTTC | TRBJ2-7 | TRBD2 | TRBV5-1 | NA | 15
CASSQDRWTKGETQYF | TGCGCCAGCAGCCAAGATCGGTGGACAAAGGGAGAGACCCAGTACTTC | TRBJ2-5 | NA | TRBV4-3 | NA | 16
CASSTTGDTEAFF | TGTGCCAGTAGTACCACGGGGGACACTGAAGCTTTCTTT | TRBJ1-1 | NA | TRBV19 | NA | 13
CASSQDRVGNTIYF | TGCGCCAGCAGCCAAGACAGGGTTGGAAACACCATATATTTT | TRBJ1-3 | NA | TRBV4-1 | NA | 14
CASSPGTSGVKEQFF | TGTGCCAGCAGCCCAGGGACTAGCGGGGTCAAAGAGCAGTTCTTC | TRBJ2-1 | TRBD2 | TRBV11-3 | few | 15